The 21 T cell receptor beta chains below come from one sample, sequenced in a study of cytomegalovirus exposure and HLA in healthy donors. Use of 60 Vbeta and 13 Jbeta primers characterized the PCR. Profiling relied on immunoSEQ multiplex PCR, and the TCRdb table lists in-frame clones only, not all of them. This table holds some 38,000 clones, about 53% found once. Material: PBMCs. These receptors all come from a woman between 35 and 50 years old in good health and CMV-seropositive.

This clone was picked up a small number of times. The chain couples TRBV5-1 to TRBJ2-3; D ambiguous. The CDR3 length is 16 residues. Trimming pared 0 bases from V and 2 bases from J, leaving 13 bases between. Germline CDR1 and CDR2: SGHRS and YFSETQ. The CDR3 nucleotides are TGCGCCAGCAGCTTGGGACTCCGCCTAAACACAGATACGCAGTATTTT. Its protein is CASSLGLRLNTDTQYF.

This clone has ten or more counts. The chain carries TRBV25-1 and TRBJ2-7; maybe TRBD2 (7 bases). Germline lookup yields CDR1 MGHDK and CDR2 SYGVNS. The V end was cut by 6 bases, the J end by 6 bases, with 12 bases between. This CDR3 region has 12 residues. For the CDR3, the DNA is TGTGCCAGCAGGAGGGGGGGCCTCGAGCAGTACTTC. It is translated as CASRRGGLEQYF.

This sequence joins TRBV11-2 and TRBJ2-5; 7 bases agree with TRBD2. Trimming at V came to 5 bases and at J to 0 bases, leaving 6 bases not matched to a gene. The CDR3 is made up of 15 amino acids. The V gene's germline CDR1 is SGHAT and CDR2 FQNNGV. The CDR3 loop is CASSLMGGDQETQYF. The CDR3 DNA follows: TGTGCCAGCAGCCTGATGGGGGGGGACCAAGAGACCCAGTACTTC.

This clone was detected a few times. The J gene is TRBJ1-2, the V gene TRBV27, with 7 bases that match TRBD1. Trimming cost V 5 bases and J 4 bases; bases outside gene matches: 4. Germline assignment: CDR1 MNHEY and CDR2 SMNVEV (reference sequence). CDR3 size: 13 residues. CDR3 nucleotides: TGTGCCAGCAGTCCCGGGACAGTCTATGGCTACACCTTC. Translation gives CASSPGTVYGYTF.

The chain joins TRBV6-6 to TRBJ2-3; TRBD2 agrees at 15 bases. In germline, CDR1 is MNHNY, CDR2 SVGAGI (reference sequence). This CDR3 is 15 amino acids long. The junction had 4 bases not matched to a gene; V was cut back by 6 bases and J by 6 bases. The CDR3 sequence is CASRLGTSGGDTQYF. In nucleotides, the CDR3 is TGTGCCAGCAGGCTCGGGACTAGCGGGGGGGATACGCAGTATTTT.

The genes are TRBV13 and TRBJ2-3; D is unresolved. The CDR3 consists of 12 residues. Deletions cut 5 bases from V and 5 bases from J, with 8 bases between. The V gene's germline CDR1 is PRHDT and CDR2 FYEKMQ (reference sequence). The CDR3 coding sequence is TGTGCCAGCAGCCCTCACGGAGATACGCAGTATTTT. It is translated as CASSPHGDTQYF.

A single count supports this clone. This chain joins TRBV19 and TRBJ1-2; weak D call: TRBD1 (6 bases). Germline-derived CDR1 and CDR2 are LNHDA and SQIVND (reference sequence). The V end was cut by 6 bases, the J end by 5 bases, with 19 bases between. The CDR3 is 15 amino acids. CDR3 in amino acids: CASSLTAGAGYGYTF. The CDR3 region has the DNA TGTGCCAGTAGCCTAACTGCAGGGGCTGGATATGGCTACACCTTC.

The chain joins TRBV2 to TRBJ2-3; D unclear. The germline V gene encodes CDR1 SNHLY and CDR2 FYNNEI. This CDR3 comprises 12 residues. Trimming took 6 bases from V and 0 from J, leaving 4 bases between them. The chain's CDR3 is CASRLSTDTQYF. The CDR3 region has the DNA TGTGCCAGCAGATTAAGCACAGATACGCAGTATTTT.

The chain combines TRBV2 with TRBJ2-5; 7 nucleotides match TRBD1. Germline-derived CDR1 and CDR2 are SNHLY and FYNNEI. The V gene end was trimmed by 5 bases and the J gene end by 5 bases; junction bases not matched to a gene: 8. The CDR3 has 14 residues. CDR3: CASSRQGLGETQYF. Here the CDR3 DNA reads TGTGCCAGCAGTAGACAGGGCCTCGGGGAGACCCAGTACTTC.

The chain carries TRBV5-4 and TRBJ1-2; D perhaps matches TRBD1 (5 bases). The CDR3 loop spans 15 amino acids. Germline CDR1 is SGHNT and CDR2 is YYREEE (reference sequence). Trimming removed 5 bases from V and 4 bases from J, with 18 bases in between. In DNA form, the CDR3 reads TGTGCCAGCAGTACACCCGCGGGGGGAACCTATGGCTACACCTTC. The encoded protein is CASSTPAGGTYGYTF.

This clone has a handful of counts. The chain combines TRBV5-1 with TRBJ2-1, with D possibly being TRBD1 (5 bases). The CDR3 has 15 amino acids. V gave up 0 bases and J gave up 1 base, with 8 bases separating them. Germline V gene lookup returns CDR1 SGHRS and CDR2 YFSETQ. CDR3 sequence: CASSLASGSYNEQFF. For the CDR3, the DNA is TGCGCCAGCAGCTTGGCGTCAGGGTCCTACAATGAGCAGTTCTTC.

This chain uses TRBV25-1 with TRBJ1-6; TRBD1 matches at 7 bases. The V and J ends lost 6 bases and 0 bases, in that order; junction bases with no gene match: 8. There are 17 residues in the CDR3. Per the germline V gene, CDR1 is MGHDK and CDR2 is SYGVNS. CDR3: CASRRQGPSSYNSPLHF. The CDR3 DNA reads TGTGCCAGCAGAAGACAGGGCCCGAGCTCCTATAATTCACCCCTCCACTTT.

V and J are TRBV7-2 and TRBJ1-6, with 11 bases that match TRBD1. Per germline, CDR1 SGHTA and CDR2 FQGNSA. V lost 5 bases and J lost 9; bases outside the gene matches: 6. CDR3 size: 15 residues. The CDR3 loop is CASSKDRGLFSPLHF. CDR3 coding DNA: TGTGCCAGCAGCAAGGACAGGGGGCTGTTTTCACCCCTCCACTTT.

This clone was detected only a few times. As DNA, the CDR3 is TGTGCAAGTCGCTTAGTTAGGTCGTCAGGACAGGGGGCTCCTGGCAAAAACATTCAGTACTTC. This gives the protein CASRLVRSSGQGAPGKNIQYF. The chain recombines TRBV12-2 with TRBJ2-4; no check of the table's D call, TRBD1, against the DNA was made. TRBV12-2 is a pseudogene segment. This CDR3 spans 21 amino acids.

The CDR3 sequence: CASSPAGSGQETQYF. In nucleotides, the CDR3 is TGTGCCAGCTCACCGGCGGGTAGCGGGCAAGAGACCCAGTACTTC. The V and J genes are TRBV18 and TRBJ2-5, with 7 bases lining up with TRBD2. Germline CDR1 KGHSH, CDR2 LQKENI. J gave up 2 bases and V 3 bases, and 6 bases lay outside the gene matches. The CDR3 consists of 15 residues.

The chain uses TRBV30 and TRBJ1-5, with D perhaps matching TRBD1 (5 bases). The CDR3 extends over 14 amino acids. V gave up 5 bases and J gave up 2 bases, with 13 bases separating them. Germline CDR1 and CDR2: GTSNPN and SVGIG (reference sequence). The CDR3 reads CAWGRVAGNQPQHF. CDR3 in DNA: TGTGCCTGGGGCAGGGTTGCCGGCAATCAGCCCCAGCATTTT.

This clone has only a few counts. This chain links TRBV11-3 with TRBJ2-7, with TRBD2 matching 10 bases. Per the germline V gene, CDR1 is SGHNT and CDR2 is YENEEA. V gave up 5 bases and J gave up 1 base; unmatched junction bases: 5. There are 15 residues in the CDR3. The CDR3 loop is CASSISGGESYEQYF. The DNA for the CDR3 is TGTGCCAGCAGCATAAGCGGGGGGGAGTCCTACGAGCAGTACTTC.

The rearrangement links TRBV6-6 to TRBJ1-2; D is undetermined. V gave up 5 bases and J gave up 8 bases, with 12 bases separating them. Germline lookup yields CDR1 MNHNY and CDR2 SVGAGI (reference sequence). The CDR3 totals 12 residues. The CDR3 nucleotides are TGTGCCAGCAGTCGAGACACGGGAGGCTACACCTTC. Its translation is CASSRDTGGYTF.

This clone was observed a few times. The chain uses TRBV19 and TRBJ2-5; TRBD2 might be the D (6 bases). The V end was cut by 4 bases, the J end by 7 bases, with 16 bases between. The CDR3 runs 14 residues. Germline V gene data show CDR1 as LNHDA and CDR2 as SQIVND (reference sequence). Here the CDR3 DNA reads TGTGCCAGTAGTAGTGCGGGATTCACAATGACCCAGTACTTC. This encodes CASSSAGFTMTQYF.

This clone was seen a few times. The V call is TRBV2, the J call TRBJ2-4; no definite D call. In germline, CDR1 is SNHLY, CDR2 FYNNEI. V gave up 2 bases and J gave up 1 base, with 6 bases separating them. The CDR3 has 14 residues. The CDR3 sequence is CASSEPRAKNIQYF. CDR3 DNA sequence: TGTGCCAGCAGTGAACCCAGGGCCAAAAACATTCAGTACTTC.

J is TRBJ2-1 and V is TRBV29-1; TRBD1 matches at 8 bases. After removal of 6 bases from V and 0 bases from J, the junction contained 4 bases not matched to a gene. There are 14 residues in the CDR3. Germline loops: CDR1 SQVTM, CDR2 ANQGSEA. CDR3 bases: TGCAGCGTGGATGGACAGGGCTCCTACAATGAGCAGTTCTTC. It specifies CSVDGQGSYNEQFF.